Following are 10 T cell receptor beta chains from one sample sequenced in a study of cytomegalovirus exposure and HLA in healthy donors. Both 60 Vbeta primers and 13 Jbeta primers went into the PCR. Profiled with immunoSEQ multiplex PCR; TCRdb holds only in-frame clones, not every one. The data show over 85,000 clones, around 60% seen once. The source material was PBMCs. These receptors came from a human donor in good health.

This sequence joins TRBV6-5 and TRBJ2-1, with TRBD2 matching over 12 bases. The V gene end was trimmed by 0 bases and the J gene end by 9 bases; junction bases not matched to a gene: 6. CDR1 is MNHEY and CDR2 is SVGAGI in the germline V gene. The CDR3 contains 16 residues. The CDR3 is CASSYSASGRAGEQFF. The CDR3, as DNA: TGTGCCAGCAGTTACTCGGCTAGCGGGAGGGCCGGTGAGCAGTTCTTC.

CDR3 in DNA: TGCGCCAGCAGCTTCGGCGACAGGGGGCGGGAGCAGTACTTC. This gives the protein CASSFGDRGREQYF. The genes are TRBV5-1 and TRBJ2-7; 10 nucleotides align to TRBD1. CDR1 is SGHRS and CDR2 is YFSETQ in the germline V gene. This CDR3 is built from 14 residues. V trimming: 2 bases; J trimming: 7 bases; junction bases outside the gene matches: 6.

This sequence joins TRBV5-4 and TRBJ2-7; 7 bases fit TRBD1. The CDR3 is 14 amino acids. Germline loops: CDR1 SGHNT, CDR2 YYREEE (reference sequence). Unmatched junction bases numbered 4, after V lost 2 bases and J lost 2 bases. CDR3 loop: CASSFRQGPYEQYF. The CDR3 DNA follows: TGTGCCAGCAGCTTCCGACAGGGACCCTACGAGCAGTACTTC.

The V call is TRBV5-1, the J call TRBJ2-2; D is unresolved. V lost 1 base, J lost 2 bases, and 12 bases lay in between. The CDR3 contains 16 residues. The germline V gene encodes CDR1 SGHRS and CDR2 YFSETQ. Here the CDR3 DNA reads TGCGCCAGCAGCTTGTATTGGCAGTTAAACACCGGGGAGCTGTTTTTT. It translates to CASSLYWQLNTGELFF.

The rearrangement uses TRBV7-6 and TRBJ1-1; no definite D call. Germline V lookup: CDR1 SGHVS, CDR2 FNYEAQ. Trimming stripped 1 base from V and 0 bases from J, with 3 bases between. The CDR3 length is 13 residues. CDR3 sequence (DNA): TGTGCCAGCAGCTTAGTAGTGAACACTGAAGCTTTCTTT. This sequence encodes CASSLVVNTEAFF.

This clone was observed a few times. The genes are TRBV11-1 and TRBJ2-2; tentatively, D is TRBD1 (6 bases). V lost 2 bases and J lost 4, with 11 bases in between. This CDR3 region has 15 residues. Germline V gene sequence: CDR1 SGHAT, CDR2 FQDESV (reference sequence). The chain's CDR3 is CASSLQQGVTGELFF. CDR3 sequence (DNA): TGTGCCAGCAGCTTACAACAGGGTGTCACCGGGGAGCTGTTTTTT.

The genes are TRBV18 and TRBJ2-1; TRBD1 might be the D (5 bases). The CDR3 is made up of 15 amino acids. V was pared by 2 bases and J by 4 bases, with 12 bases between. Germline CDR1 is KGHSH and CDR2 is LQKENI. The DNA for the CDR3 is TGTGCCAGCTCACCATCTCCCCAGGGATACAATGAGCAGTTCTTC. It is translated as CASSPSPQGYNEQFF.

This clone was counted a single time. The chain couples TRBV7-9 to TRBJ2-3; TRBD2 aligns across 10 bases. The junction had 1 base not matched to a gene; V was cut back by 4 bases and J by 3 bases. This CDR3 spans 14 amino acids. Looked up from germline, CDR1 is SEHNR and CDR2 is FQNEAQ (reference sequence). The CDR3 DNA is TGTGCCAGCAGCTCGGGACTAGCGACAGATACGCAGTATTTT. This translates into CASSSGLATDTQYF. The whole variable domain, remainder taken from reference TRBV7-9 and TRBJ2-3, is DTGVSQNPRHKITKRGQNVTFRCDPISEHNRLYWYRQTLGQGPEFLTYFQNEAQLEKSRLLSDRFSAERPKGSFSTLEIQRTEQGDSAMYLCASSSGLATDTQYFGPGTRLTVL.

DNA of the CDR3: TGTGCCAGCAGCGGGGGGGTGGGTTGGGTGCAAGAGACCCAGTACTTC. Translated, it gives CASSGGVGWVQETQYF. The chain employs TRBV2 and TRBJ2-5; 8 nucleotides align to TRBD2. Trimming removed 6 bases from V and 2 bases from J; junction bases left unmatched: 11. CDR1 SNHLY and CDR2 FYNNEI come from the germline V gene. This CDR3 is built from 16 residues.

This clone was detected only a few times. The chain uses TRBV6-1 and TRBJ1-2; 8 bases align to TRBD1. CDR1 is MNHNS, CDR2 SASEGT, per germline. The CDR3 is 14 residues long. Trimming removed 1 base from V and 4 bases from J; junction bases left unmatched: 2. CDR3 DNA: TGTGCCAGCAGTGAAGGGACAGGGATCTATGGCTACACCTTC. Translated, it gives CASSEGTGIYGYTF.